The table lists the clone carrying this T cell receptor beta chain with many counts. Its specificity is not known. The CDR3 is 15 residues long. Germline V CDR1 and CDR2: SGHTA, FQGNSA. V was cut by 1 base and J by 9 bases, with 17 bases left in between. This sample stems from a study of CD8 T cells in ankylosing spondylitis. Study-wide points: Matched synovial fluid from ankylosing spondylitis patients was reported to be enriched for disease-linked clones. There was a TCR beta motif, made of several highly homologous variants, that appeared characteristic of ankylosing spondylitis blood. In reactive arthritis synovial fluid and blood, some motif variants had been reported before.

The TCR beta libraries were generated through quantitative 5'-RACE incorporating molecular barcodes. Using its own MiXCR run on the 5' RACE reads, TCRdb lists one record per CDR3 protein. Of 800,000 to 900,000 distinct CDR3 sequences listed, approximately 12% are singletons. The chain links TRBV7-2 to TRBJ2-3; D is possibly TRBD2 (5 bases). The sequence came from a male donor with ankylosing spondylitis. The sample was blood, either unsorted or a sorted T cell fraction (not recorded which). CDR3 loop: CASSLGVTTPRTQYF. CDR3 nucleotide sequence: TGTGCCAGCAGCTTAGGAGTGACTACCCCAAGAACGCAGTATTTT.